The source of this T cell receptor (beta chain) is a study of T cell responses to AZD1222 COVID-19 vaccine (dated by TCRdb to the early 2020s). About the investigation overall: TCR sequencing was performed for more than 230 trial participants, of whom some 200 were given two doses of AZD1222 and some 26 were given two doses of MenACWY control vaccine. Enrollment into the trials was organized by age into subgroups of 18-55, 56-69 and 70-plus years, and those subgroups contained roughly 140, 27 and 60 TCR-sequenced participants, respectively.

This sample's time point label indicates: about 28 days (+/-7) after the second vaccine dose. The intended sense of this specimen's treatment or condition label: meningococcal conjugate vaccine given as trial control. Vaccinee samples were obtained from the UK trials COV001 and COV002, which included a single-blind randomized controlled phase 2/3 trial of AZD1222 (ChAdOx1 nCoV-19) in healthy adults. For TCRbeta chain sequencing, PBMC samples from trial participants were taken at day 0 and at day 28 after the second dose. Comments on this clone: The antigen it binds to is not known. One base away there is no much larger clone; base qualities are not given.

The germline V gene sets CDR1 to LGHNA and CDR2 to YNFKEQ. A distance of 10 bases separates the germline ends of V and J, which lose 0 bases and 8 bases respectively. The CDR3, from cysteine to phenylalanine, totals 13 residues. The only DNA kept is the CDR3, 39 bases in frame from the first base. Here is what the overall study found, with its caveats: Reportedly, almost half of the unique spike-specific TCRs recognized epitopes lying outside the regions that are mutated in the B.1.351 and B.1.1.7 variants. The 56-69-year group was small, and its depth increase did not reach significance, likely because of low power. The vaccine-associated CD4 TCRs covered the entire spike protein, and the dominant responses fell in regions 160-218 and 743-854. No day 14 peak-response samples were available, so repertoires were characterized only after the peak T cell response. Only 5 to 7 AZD1222 recipients were SARS-CoV-2 seropositive at baseline, limiting conclusions about previously exposed vaccinees. Participants were mostly white British and included more females than males, and it was suggested by the authors that clonal diversity may have been underestimated. Spike-specific TCR breadth and depth rose significantly after two AZD1222 doses compared with day 0 and with MenACWY recipients.

The CDR3 regions of human TCRbeta chains were analyzed by immunosequencing. The paper's processing steps were these. Repertoire TCRs were matched against a reference library of SARS-CoV-2-specific TCRs generated with the MIRA antigen-specificity platform. Breadth was defined as the fraction of unique TCRs that were SARS-CoV-2-associated, and depth was defined as the fraction of total T cells that were SARS-CoV-2-associated. Using the MIRA data, every spike-specific TCR was mapped to the spike region that the TCR reacted to and assigned to either a CD4 or a CD8 class. Log10-transformed breadth and depth values were compared by one-way ANOVA with Sidak's multiple comparisons tests. Held by TCRdb, this immuneACCESS table contains in-frame sequences only and omits some clones. Under half of the omission traces to an unresolved V gene where checked; the cause of the rest is unknown. The D gene and trimming were derived from the DNA, and the V and J assignments and clone size from that table. The table for this sample lists about 180,000 clones; roughly 91% of them were counted only once. The biggest ten clones account for around 0.93% of the sample.

The sequences come from peripheral blood, collected 28 days after the second dose of the MenACWY control vaccine. The TCR comes from an adult who received the MenACWY meningococcal vaccine as a control. This chain joins TRBV4-2 to TRBJ1-2, with an unclear D gene assignment. The CDR3 protein: CASSQDGGYGYTF. Read as DNA, the sequence is TGTGCCAGCAGCCAAGACGGCGGGTACGGCTACACCTTC.